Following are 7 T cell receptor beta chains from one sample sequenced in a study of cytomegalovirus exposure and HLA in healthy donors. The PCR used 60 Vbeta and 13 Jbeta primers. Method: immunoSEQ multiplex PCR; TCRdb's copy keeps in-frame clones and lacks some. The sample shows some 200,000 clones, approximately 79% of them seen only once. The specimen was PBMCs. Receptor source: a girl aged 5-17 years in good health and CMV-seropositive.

CDR3 in DNA: TGTGCCTGGGGGGGTAAAGCGGGCGACGTGAATGAGCAGTTCTTC. Protein: CAWGGKAGDVNEQFF. The chain employs TRBV30 and TRBJ2-1; maybe TRBD2 (6 bases). The CDR3 length is 15 residues. Germline CDR1 is GTSNPN and CDR2 is SVGIG (reference sequence). V lost 5 bases and J 7 bases, leaving 21 bases between the germline ends.

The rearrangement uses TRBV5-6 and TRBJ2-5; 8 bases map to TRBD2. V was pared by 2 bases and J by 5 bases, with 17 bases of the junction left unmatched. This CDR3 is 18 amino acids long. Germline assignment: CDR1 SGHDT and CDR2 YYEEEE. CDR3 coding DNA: TGTGCCAGCAGCTTTGAGCCGTGGGCGGGGGGTTTGGTGGAGACCCAGTACTTC. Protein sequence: CASSFEPWAGGLVETQYF.

This CDR3 is CASSQRSGGSYNEQFF. CDR3 in DNA: TGCGCCAGCAGCCAAAGGTCGGGGGGGTCCTACAATGAGCAGTTCTTC. The chain recombines TRBV4-3 with TRBJ2-1; 8 nucleotides agree with TRBD2. Germline V CDR1 and CDR2: LGHNA, YSLEER. The junction had 4 bases not matched to a gene; V was cut back by 2 bases and J by 1 base. This CDR3 comprises 16 residues.

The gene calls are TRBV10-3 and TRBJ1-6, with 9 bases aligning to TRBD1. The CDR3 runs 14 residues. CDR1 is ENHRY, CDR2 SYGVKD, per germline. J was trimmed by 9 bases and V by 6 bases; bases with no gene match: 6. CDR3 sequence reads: CAISLGQGGSPLHF. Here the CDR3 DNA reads TGTGCCATCAGCCTGGGACAGGGTGGTTCACCCCTCCACTTT.

This CDR3 is CASSPLVDSGGAVDTQYF. CDR3 sequence (DNA): TGCGCCAGCAGCCCCCTAGTGGATAGCGGGGGGGCCGTAGATACGCAGTATTTT. This chain links TRBV5-1 with TRBJ2-3, with 11 bases matching TRBD2. This CDR3 is built from 18 residues. The junction had 15 bases not matched to a gene; V was cut back by 4 bases and J by 5 bases. Germline lookup yields CDR1 SGHRS and CDR2 YFSETQ.

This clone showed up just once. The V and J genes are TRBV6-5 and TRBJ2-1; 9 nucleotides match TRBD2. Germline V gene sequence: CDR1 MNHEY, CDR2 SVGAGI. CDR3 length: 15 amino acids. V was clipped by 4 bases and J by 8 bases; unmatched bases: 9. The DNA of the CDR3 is TGTGCCAGCAGTTTAATTAGCGGGGGTTGGGATGAGCAGTTCTTC. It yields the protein CASSLISGGWDEQFF.

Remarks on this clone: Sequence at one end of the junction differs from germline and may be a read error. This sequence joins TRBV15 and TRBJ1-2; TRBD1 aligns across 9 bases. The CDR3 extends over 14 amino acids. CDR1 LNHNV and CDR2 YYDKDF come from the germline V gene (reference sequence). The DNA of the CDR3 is TGTGCCGCCAGCGGGGGGGGACAGGGCGGAACGGACACCTTC. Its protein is CAASGGGQGGTDTF.